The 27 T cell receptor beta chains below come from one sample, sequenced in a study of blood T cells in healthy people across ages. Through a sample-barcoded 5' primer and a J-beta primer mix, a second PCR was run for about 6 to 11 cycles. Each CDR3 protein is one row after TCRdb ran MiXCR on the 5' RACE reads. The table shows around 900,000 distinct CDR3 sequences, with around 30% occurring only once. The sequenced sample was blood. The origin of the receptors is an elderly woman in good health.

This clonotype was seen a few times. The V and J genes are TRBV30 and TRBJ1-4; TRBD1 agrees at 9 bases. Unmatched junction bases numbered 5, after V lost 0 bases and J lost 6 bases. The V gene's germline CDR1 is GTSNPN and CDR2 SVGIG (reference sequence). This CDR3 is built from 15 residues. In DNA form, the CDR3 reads TGTGCCTGGAGTGTGTGGGGACAGGGATATGAAAAACTGTTTTTT. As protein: CAWSVWGQGYEKLFF.

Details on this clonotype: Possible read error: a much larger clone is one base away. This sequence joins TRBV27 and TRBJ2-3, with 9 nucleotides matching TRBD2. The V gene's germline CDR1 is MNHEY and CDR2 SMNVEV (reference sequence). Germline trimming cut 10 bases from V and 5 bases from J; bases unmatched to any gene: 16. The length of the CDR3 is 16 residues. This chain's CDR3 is CANRTARGGAGDTQYF. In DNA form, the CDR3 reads TGTGCCAACAGGACGGCCCGCGGGGGGGCCGGAGATACGCAGTATTTT.

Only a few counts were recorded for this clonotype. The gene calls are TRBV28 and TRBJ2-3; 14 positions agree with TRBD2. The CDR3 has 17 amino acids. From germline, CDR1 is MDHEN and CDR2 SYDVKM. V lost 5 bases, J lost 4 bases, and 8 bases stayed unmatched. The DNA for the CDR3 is TGTGCCAGCAGTCCCGGGGGACTAGCGGGAGACGCAGATACGCAGTATTTT. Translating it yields CASSPGGLAGDADTQYF.

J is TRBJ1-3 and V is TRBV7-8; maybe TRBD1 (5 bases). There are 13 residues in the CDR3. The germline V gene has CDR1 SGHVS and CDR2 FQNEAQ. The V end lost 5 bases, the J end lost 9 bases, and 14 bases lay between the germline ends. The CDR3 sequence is CASSPRGIGTIYF. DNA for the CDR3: TGTGCCAGCAGCCCTCGGGGGATTGGCACCATATATTTT.

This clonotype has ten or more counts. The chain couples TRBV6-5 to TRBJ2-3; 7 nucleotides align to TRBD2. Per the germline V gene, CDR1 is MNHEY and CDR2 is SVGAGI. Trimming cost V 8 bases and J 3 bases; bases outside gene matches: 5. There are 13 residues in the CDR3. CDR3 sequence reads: CASRGRGTDTQYF. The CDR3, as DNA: TGTGCCAGCCGGGGGAGGGGAACAGATACGCAGTATTTT.

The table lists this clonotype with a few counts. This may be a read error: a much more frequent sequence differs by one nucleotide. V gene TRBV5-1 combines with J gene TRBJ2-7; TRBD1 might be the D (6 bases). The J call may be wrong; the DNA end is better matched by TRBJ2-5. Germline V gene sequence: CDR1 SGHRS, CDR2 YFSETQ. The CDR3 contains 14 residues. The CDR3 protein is CASSVGNRDGTQYF. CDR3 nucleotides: TGCGCCAGCAGCGTGGGGAACAGGGACGGGACCCAGTACTTC.

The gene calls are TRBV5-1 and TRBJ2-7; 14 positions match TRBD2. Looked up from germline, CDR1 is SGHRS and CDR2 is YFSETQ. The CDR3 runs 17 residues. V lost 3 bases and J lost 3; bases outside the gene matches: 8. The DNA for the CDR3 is TGCGCCAGCAGCTCAACACTCGGGACTAGCGGGAGCTACGAGCAGTACTTC. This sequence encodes CASSSTLGTSGSYEQYF.

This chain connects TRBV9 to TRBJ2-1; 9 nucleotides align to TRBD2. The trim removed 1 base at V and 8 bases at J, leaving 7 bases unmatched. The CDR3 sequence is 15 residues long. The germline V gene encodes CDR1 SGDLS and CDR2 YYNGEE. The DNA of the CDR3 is TGTGCCAGCAGCGTACGCGGGGGGGCCTGGGATGAGCAGTTCTTC. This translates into CASSVRGGAWDEQFF.

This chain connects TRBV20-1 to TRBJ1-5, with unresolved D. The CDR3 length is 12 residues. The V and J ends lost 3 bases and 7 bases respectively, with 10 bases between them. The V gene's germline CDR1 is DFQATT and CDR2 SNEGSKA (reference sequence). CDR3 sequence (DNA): TGCAGTGCTAGTAGGGAAGGACAGCCCCAGCATTTT. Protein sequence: CSASREGQPQHF.

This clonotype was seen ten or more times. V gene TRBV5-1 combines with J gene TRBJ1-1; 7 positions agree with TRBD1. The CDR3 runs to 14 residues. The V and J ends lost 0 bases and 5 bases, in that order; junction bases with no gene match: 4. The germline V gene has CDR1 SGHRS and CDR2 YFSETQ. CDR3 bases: TGCGCCAGCAGCTTGGACGGGACAGCTACTGAAGCTTTCTTT. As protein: CASSLDGTATEAFF.

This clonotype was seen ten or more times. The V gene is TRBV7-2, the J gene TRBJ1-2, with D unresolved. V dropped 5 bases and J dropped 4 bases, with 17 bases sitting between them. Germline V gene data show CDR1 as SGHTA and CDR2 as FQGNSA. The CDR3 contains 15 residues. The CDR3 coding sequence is TGTGCCAGCAGCCCGCAGAGAACGGGCATCTATGGCTACACCTTC. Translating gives CASSPQRTGIYGYTF.

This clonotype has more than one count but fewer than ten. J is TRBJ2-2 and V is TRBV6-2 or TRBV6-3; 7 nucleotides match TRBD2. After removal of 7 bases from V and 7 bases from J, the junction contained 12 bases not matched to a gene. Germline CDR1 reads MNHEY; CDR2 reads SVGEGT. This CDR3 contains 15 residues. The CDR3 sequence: CASNRRAGSDGELFF. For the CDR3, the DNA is TGTGCCAGCAATAGACGAGCGGGGAGTGACGGGGAGCTGTTTTTT.

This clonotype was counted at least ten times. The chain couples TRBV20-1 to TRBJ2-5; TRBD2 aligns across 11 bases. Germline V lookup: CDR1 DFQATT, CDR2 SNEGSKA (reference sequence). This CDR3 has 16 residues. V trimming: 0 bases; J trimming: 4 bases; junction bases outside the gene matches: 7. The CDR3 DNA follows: TGCAGTGCTAGAGACGAATTTCTAGCGGGGGGAGAGACCCAGTACTTC. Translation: CSARDEFLAGGETQYF.

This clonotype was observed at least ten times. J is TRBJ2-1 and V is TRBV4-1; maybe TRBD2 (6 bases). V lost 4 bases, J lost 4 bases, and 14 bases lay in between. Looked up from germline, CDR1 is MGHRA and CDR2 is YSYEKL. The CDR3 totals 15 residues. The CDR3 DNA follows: TGCGCCAGCAGCCGATCAGTAGGGAGGTACAATGAGCAGTTCTTC. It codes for CASSRSVGRYNEQFF.

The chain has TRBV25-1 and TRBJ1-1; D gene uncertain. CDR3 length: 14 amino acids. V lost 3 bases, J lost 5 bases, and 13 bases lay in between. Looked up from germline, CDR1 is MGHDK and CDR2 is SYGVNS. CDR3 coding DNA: TGTGCCAGCAGTGACAGGTACAGAGGAACTGAAGCTTTCTTT. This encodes CASSDRYRGTEAFF.

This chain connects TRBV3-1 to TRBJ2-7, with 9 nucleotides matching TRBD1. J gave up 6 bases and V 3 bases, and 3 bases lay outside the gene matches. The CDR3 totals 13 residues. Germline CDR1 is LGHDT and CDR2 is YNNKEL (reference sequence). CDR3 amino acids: CASSHMDRGEQYF. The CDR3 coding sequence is TGTGCCAGCAGCCACATGGACAGGGGCGAGCAGTACTTC.

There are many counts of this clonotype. CDR3 residues: CATQAGGDSDTQYF. The CDR3 DNA sequence: TGTGCCACCCAGGCGGGCGGGGACTCAGATACGCAGTATTTT. V and J are TRBV10-3 and TRBJ2-3, with D possibly matching TRBD2 (6 bases). Trimming took off 10 bases at V and 4 bases at J, with 18 bases between the two ends. The CDR3 sequence is 14 residues long. The germline CDR1 and CDR2 sequences are ENHRY and SYGVKD.

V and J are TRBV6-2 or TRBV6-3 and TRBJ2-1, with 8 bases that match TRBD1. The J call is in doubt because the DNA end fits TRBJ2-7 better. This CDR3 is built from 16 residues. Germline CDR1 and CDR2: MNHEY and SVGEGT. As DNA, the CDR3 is TGTGCCAGCTGGCAGGGGGCGAGGTACCCGTACAATGAGCAGTACTTC. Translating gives CASWQGARYPYNEQYF.

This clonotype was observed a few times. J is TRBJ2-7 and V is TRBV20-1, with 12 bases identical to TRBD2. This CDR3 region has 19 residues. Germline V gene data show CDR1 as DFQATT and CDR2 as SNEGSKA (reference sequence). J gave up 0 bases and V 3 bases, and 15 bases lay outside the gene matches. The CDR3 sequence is CSASHLAGGRIGGSYEQYF. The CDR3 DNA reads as TGCAGTGCTAGTCACCTAGCGGGGGGGCGTATAGGGGGCTCCTACGAGCAGTACTTC.

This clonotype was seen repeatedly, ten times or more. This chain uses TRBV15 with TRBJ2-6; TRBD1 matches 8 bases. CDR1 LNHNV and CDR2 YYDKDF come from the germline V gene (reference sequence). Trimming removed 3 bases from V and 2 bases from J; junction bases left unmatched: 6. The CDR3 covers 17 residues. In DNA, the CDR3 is TGTGCCACCAGCAGGAGTCAGGGGGCGACTGGGGCCAACGTCCTGACTTTC. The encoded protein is CATSRSQGATGANVLTF.

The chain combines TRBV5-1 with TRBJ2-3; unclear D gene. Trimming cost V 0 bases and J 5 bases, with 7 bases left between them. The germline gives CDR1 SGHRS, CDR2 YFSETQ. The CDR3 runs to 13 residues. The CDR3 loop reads CASSLGLQDTQYF. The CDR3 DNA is TGCGCCAGCAGCTTGGGGCTCCAAGATACGCAGTATTTT. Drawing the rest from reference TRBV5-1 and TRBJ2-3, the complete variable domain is KAGVTQTPRYLIKTRGQQVTLSCSPISGHRSVSWYQQTPGQGLQFLFEYFSETQRNKGNFPGRFSGRQFSNSRSEMNVSTLELGDSALYLCASSLGLQDTQYFGPGTRLTVL.

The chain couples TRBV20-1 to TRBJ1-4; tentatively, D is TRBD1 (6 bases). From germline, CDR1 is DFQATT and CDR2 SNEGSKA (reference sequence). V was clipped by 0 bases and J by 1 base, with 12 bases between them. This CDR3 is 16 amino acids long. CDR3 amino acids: CSARDPRGRTNEKLFF. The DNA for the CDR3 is TGCAGTGCTAGAGATCCCCGGGGGCGAACTAATGAAAAACTGTTTTTT.

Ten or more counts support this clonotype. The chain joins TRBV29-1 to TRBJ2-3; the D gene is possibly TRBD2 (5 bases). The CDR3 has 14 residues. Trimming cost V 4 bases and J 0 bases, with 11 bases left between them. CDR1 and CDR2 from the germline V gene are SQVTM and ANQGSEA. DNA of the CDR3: TGCAGCGTTGTCGTGCGGAGGAGCACAGATACGCAGTATTTT. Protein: CSVVVRRSTDTQYF.

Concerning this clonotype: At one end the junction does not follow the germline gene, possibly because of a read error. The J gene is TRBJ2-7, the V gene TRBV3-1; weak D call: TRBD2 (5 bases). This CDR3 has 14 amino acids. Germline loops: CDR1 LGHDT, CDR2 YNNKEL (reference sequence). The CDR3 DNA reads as TGTGCCGGCAGCCAAGTCAGCGGCTACAATGAGCAGTACTTC. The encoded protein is CAGSQVSGYNEQYF.

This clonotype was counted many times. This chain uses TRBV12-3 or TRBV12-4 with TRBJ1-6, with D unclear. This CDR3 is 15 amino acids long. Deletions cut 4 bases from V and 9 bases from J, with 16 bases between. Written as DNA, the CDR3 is TGTGCCAGCAGTTGGTGGGGAACCGAGATTTCACCCCTCCACTTT. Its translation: CASSWWGTEISPLHF.

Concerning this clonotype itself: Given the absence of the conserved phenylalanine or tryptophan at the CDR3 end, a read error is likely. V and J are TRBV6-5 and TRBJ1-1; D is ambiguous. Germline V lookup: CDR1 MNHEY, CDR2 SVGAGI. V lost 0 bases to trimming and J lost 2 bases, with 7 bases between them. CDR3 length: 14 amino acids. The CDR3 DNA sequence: TGTGCCAGCAGTTACTCGGCGCTCAACACTGAAGCTTTCATT. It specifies CASSYSALNTEAFI.

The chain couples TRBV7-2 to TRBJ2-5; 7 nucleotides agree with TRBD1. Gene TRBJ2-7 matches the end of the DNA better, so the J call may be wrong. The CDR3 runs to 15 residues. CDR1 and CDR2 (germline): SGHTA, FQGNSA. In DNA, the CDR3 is TGTGCCAGCAGCTTACAGGGGGAGATTTCCTACGAGCAGTACTTC. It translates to CASSLQGEISYEQYF.